This T cell receptor beta chain stems from a study of T cell changes during pregnancy in multiple sclerosis. This clone showed up just once. The data were produced by immunoSEQ multiplex PCR, yet TCRdb's version contains in-frame clones alone and is incomplete. This sample carries about 69,000 clones, roughly 92% of them seen once, and the ten largest clones take around 2%. The specimen was peripheral blood, collected in the third trimester of pregnancy. This TCR was sampled from a female donor in good health, enrolled as a control in a pregnancy study.

CDR3 sequence reads: CASSYPSTSDRLNYNSPLHF. The CDR3 coding sequence is TGTGCCAGCAGCTACCCATCAACCTCGGACAGGTTAAACTATAATTCACCCCTCCACTTT. The chain combines TRBV28 with TRBJ1-6, with 7 positions matching TRBD1. Germline CDR1 MDHEN, CDR2 SYDVKM. The CDR3 has 20 residues. J gave up 3 bases and V 6 bases, and 20 bases lay outside the gene matches.